What follows are 17 T cell receptor beta chains derived from one specimen sequenced in a study of blood T cells in healthy people across ages. PCR was performed a second time for about 6 to 11 cycles using a sample-barcoded 5' primer and a J-beta primer mix. TCRdb used MiXCR to reprocess the 5' RACE reads, holding one entry per CDR3 protein. The repertoire consists of some 1.6 million distinct CDR3 sequences, with 30% to 40% occurring once and the leading ten covering 11%. The material sequenced was blood. These receptors were collected from a woman in her 30s in good health.

Turning to this clonotype: Germline and junction disagree at one end, which may indicate a read error. As DNA, the CDR3 is TGTGCCAGCGGCGTAGGCGAAACAACTGAAGCTTTCTTT. Translation gives CASGVGETTEAFF. The gene calls are TRBV9 and TRBJ1-1; D ambiguous. From germline, CDR1 is SGDLS and CDR2 YYNGEE. The CDR3 spans 13 residues.

This clonotype has a count of ten or more. The chain couples TRBV20-1 to TRBJ2-7; a weak D match, TRBD2 (7 bases). The V end lost 6 bases, the J end lost 2 bases, and 14 bases lay between the germline ends. Germline V gene lookup returns CDR1 DFQATT and CDR2 SNEGSKA (reference sequence). This CDR3 region has 13 residues. CDR3: CSALEGGAYEQYF. The DNA of the CDR3 is TGCAGTGCCCTCGAAGGGGGGGCCTACGAGCAGTACTTC.

The chain employs TRBV13 and TRBJ2-7; 7 nucleotides match TRBD2. In germline, CDR1 is PRHDT, CDR2 FYEKMQ (reference sequence). J lost 5 bases, V lost 6 bases, and 13 bases had no gene match. This CDR3 is built from 15 residues. The CDR3 here is CASRPPGTTPHEQYF. Here the CDR3 DNA reads TGTGCCAGCAGACCTCCCGGGACTACCCCACACGAGCAGTACTTC.

The genes are TRBV7-9 and TRBJ2-3; D tentatively reads TRBD1 or TRBD2 (5 bases each). This CDR3 comprises 15 residues. Trimming shortened V by 6 bases and J by 4 bases, and 17 bases separated the two germline ends. Germline loops: CDR1 SEHNR, CDR2 FQNEAQ (reference sequence). CDR3 loop: CASSLPRGRADTQYF. As DNA, the CDR3 is TGTGCCAGCAGTCTACCGAGGGGTCGCGCAGATACGCAGTATTTT.

This clonotype has just a few counts. The gene calls are TRBV5-6 and TRBJ2-5; D is perhaps TRBD1 or TRBD2 (6 bases each). This CDR3 contains 17 residues. Germline V gives CDR1 SGHDT, CDR2 YYEEEE. V was shortened by 0 bases and J by 2 bases, with 17 bases between the two germline ends. As DNA, the CDR3 is TGTGCCAGCAGCTTGGAGGGGGGCAGGGCGAAACAAGAGACCCAGTACTTC. Residues: CASSLEGGRAKQETQYF.

This clonotype has a handful of counts. The V and J genes are TRBV6-5 and TRBJ2-2, with D unclear. The CDR3 is 16 amino acids. V lost 5 bases, J lost 5 bases, and 18 bases lay in between. Germline CDR1 MNHEY, CDR2 SVGAGI. CDR3 sequence: CASSPTRSAVTGELFF. The CDR3 nucleotides are TGTGCCAGCAGTCCCACCCGGAGTGCGGTAACCGGGGAGCTGTTTTTT.

This chain connects TRBV6-2 or TRBV6-3 to TRBJ2-1, with D unresolved. V was trimmed by 1 base and J by 10 bases, leaving 11 bases between them. CDR3 length: 13 residues. Germline V gene data show CDR1 as MNHEY and CDR2 as SVGEGT. This CDR3 reads CASSYFPPTEQFF. In DNA form, the CDR3 reads TGTGCCAGCAGTTACTTCCCCCCTACGGAGCAGTTCTTC.

This clonotype was seen at least ten times. The CDR3 loop is CASSFGQGKYEQYF. In nucleotides, the CDR3 is TGTGCCAGCAGTTTCGGACAGGGAAAGTACGAGCAGTACTTC. The chain links TRBV5-5 to TRBJ2-7; 8 bases are shared with TRBD1. Looked up from germline, CDR1 is SGHKS and CDR2 is YYEKEE (reference sequence). V lost 5 bases to trimming and J lost 4 bases; unmatched junction nucleotides: 8. CDR3 length: 14 amino acids.

The V gene is TRBV11-2, the J gene TRBJ1-5; no clear D gene. The germline V gene has CDR1 SGHAT and CDR2 FQNNGV. The CDR3 contains 15 residues. With 3 bases removed from V and 0 bases from J, the gap between germline ends came to 9 bases. The CDR3 here is CASSFGSYSNQPQHF. The CDR3 coding sequence is TGTGCCAGCAGCTTCGGCAGCTATAGCAATCAGCCCCAGCATTTT.

The V call is TRBV6-6, the J call TRBJ2-5, with 10 bases lining up with TRBD1. Germline CDR1 and CDR2: MNHNY and SVGAGI (reference sequence). This CDR3 has 15 residues. Trimming removed 5 bases from V and 5 bases from J; junction bases left unmatched: 8. The CDR3 sequence is CASSVRQGATETQYF. The CDR3 coding sequence is TGTGCCAGCAGTGTTCGACAGGGGGCTACGGAGACCCAGTACTTC.

The V and J genes are TRBV5-1 and TRBJ1-1; unclear D gene. Germline CDR1 SGHRS, CDR2 YFSETQ. CDR3 length: 15 residues. V was pared by 4 bases and J by 0 bases, with 13 bases between. The CDR3 region has the DNA TGCGCCAGCAGCCCAAGTGGTGGGATGAACACTGAAGCTTTCTTT. This translates into CASSPSGGMNTEAFF.

V usage is TRBV7-3 and J usage is TRBJ2-1; 10 nucleotides match TRBD1. The V gene's germline CDR1 is SGHTA and CDR2 FQGTGA. V was pared by 5 bases and J by 8 bases, with 9 bases of the junction left unmatched. The CDR3 is 15 amino acids. CDR3: CASSLGQGVKDEQFF. CDR3 bases: TGTGCCAGCAGCCTAGGACAGGGGGTTAAGGATGAGCAGTTCTTC.

In its sample, this clonotype was seen a few times. The chain couples TRBV27 to TRBJ2-3; 7 positions agree with TRBD2. The CDR3 consists of 18 residues. Germline V gene sequence: CDR1 MNHEY, CDR2 SMNVEV (reference sequence). The trim removed 3 bases at V and 3 bases at J, leaving 15 bases unmatched. Written as DNA, the CDR3 is TGTGCCAGCAGTTTCTATCCTAGCCGGGAGGTTACTACAGATACGCAGTATTTT. It encodes CASSFYPSREVTTDTQYF.

Only a few counts were recorded for this clonotype. The chain combines TRBV7-4 with TRBJ1-6; TRBD1 is a possible D gene (5 bases). The V gene's germline CDR1 is SGHVT and CDR2 SQSDAQ. V was clipped by 2 bases and J by 6 bases, with 8 bases between them. This CDR3 contains 14 residues. The CDR3 region is CASSLRGVNSPLHF. CDR3 coding DNA: TGTGCCAGCAGCTTAAGGGGTGTTAATTCACCCCTCCACTTT.

This clonotype appeared a few times. J is TRBJ1-1 and V is TRBV28; tentative D call: TRBD1 (5 bases). Trimming left V 1 base short and J 0 bases short, with 9 bases between. The CDR3 runs 15 residues. The germline V gene encodes CDR1 MDHEN and CDR2 SYDVKM. CDR3 residues: CASSLFAGLNTEAFF. DNA for the CDR3: TGTGCCAGCAGTTTATTTGCAGGGCTGAACACTGAAGCTTTCTTT.

This clonotype was found a few times. The chain couples TRBV7-2 to TRBJ2-7; TRBD1 matches 9 bases. With V trimmed by 4 bases and J by 7 bases, 11 bases remained unmatched. The length of the CDR3 is 15 residues. CDR1 and CDR2 (germline): SGHTA, FQGNSA. The CDR3 DNA reads as TGTGCCAGCAGCTCGACCTGGACAGGGGTGAGGGAGCAGTACTTC. Encoded protein: CASSSTWTGVREQYF.

This clonotype was counted between two and nine times. This chain connects TRBV27 to TRBJ1-5; D gene unclear. Germline assignment: CDR1 MNHEY and CDR2 SMNVEV (reference sequence). The CDR3 is made up of 14 amino acids. The V gene lost 2 bases and the J gene lost 3 bases, with 8 bases spanning the gap. The CDR3 nucleotides are TGTGCCAGCAGTTTAGCACGGTTCAATCAGCCCCAGCATTTT. Translated, it gives CASSLARFNQPQHF.